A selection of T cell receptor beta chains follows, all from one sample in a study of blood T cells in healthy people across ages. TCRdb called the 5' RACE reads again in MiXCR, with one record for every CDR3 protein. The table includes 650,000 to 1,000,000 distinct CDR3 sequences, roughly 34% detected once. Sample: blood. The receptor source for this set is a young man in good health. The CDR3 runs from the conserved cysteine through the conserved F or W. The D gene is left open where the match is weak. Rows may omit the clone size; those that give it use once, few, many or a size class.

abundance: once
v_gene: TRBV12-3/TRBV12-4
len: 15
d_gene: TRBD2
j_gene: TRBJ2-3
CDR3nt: TGTGCCAGCAGGGGAAGGACGGGGGGGACAGATACGCAGTATTTT
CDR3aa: CASRGRTGGTDTQYF

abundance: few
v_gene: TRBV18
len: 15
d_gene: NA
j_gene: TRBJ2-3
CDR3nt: TGTGCCAGCTCACCATCGCGGGTCGGGACAGATACGCAGTATTTT
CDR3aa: CASSPSRVGTDTQYF

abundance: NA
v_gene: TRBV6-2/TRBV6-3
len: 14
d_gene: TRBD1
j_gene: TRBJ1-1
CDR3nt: TGTGCCAGCAGTTACTTGAACAGGGGAGCGGGAGCTTTCTTT
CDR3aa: CASSYLNRGAGAFF

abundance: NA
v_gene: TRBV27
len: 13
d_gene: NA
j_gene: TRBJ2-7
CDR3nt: TGTGCCAGCTTGGGGCCTGGAGGCTACGAGCAGTACTTC
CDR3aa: CASLGPGGYEQYF

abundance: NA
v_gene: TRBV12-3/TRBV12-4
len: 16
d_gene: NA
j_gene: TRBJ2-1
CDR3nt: TGTGTCAGCAAAAACAGGTTCCCTAGCTCCTACAATGAGCAGTTCTTC
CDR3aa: CVSKNRFPSSYNEQFF

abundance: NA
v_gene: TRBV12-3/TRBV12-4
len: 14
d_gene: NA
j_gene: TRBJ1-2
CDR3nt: TGTGCCAGCAGTTTGACAGGCCAAAACTATGGCTACACCTTC
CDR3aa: CASSLTGQNYGYTF

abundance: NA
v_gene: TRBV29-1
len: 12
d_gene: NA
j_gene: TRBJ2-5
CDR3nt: TGCAGCGTTGATGGGGTTTCGGATGAGCAGTACTTC
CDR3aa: CSVDGVSDEQYF

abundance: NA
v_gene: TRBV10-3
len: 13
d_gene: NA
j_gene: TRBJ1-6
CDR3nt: TGTGCCATCAGTCGGGACGGGAATTCACCCCTCCACTTT
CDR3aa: CAISRDGNSPLHF

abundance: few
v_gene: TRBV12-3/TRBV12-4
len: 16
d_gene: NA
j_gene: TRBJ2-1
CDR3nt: TGTGCCAGCCAACCCCGGGCAGGGAAAAAGGCCAATGAGCAGTTCTTC
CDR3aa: CASQPRAGKKANEQFF

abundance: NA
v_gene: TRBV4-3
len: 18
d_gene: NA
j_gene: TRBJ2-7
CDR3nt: TGCGCCAGCAGCCAAGATTTAGCCCCCAGAGTATTCAGGGGCGAGCAGTACTTC
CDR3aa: CASSQDLAPRVFRGEQYF

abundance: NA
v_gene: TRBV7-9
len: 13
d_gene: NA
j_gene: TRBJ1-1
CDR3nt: TGTGCCAGCACCCGAGGCGGTCTCACTGAAGCTTTCTTT
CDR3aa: CASTRGGLTEAFF

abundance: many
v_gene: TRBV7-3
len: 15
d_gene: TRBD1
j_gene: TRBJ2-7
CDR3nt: TGTGCCAGCAGCCTTCCGGGACAGGGGATCTACGAGCAGTACTTC
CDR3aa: CASSLPGQGIYEQYF

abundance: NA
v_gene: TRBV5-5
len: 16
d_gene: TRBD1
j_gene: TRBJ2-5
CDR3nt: TGTGCCAGCAGCCCCAACCCGGGACAGGTGACAGAGACCCAGTACTTC
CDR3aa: CASSPNPGQVTETQYF

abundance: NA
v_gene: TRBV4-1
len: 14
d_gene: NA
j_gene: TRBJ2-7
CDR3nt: TGCGCCAGCAGCCAACTCCGATTCCTCAATGAGCAGTACTTC
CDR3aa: CASSQLRFLNEQYF

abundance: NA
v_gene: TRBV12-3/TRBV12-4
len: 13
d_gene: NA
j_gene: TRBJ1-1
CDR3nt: TGTGCCAGCAGCAACAGCAGGAACACTGAAGCTTTCTTT
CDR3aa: CASSNSRNTEAFF

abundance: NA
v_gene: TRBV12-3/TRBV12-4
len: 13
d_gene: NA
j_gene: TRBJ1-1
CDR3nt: TGTGCCAGCAGGGCAGGGGCCTTCACTGAAGCTTTCTTT
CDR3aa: CASRAGAFTEAFF

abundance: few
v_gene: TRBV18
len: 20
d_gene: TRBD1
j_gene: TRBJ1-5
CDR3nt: TGTGCCAGCTCCCCATACCGCGGGACAGGGCATGACTTGGGCAATCAGCCCCAGCATTTT
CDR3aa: CASSPYRGTGHDLGNQPQHF

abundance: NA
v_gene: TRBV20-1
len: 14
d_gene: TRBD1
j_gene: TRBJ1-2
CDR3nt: TGCAGTGCTAGCCAGGGGGCGAGCTCGAATGGCTACACCTTC
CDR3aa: CSASQGASSNGYTF

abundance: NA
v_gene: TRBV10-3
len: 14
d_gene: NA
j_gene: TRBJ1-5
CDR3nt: TGTGCCATCAGTGAGGCAGGGGTGTATCAGCCCCAGCATTTT
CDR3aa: CAISEAGVYQPQHF

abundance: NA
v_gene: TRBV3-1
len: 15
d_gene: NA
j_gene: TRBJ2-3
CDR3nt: TGTGCCAGCAGCCAAGAATGGGTCAGCACAGATACGCAGTATTTT
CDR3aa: CASSQEWVSTDTQYF

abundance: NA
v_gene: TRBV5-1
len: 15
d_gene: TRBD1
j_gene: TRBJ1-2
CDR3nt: TGCGCCAGCAGCTTGGATAGTTGGACAGGGGATGGCTACACCTTC
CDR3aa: CASSLDSWTGDGYTF

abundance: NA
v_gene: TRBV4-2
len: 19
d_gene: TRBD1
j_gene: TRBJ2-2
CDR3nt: TGTGCCAGCAGCCAAGAGCCCGCCGGGACAGCGACGAACACCGGGGAGCTGTTTTTT
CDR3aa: CASSQEPAGTATNTGELFF

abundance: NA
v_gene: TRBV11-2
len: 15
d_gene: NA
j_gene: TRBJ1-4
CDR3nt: TGTGCCAGCAGCTTGAGCAGGGCCGCCTCTGAAAAACCGTTTTTT
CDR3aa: CASSLSRAASEKPFF

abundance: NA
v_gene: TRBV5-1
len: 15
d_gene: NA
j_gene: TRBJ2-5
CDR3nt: TGCGCCAGCAGCTTGTCGAAGGGCCTTCCAGAGACCCAGTACTTC
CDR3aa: CASSLSKGLPETQYF

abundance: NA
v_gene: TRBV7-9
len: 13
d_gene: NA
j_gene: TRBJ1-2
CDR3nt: TGTGCCAGCAGCACCATCGGGACCCTTGGCTACACCTTC
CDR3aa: CASSTIGTLGYTF

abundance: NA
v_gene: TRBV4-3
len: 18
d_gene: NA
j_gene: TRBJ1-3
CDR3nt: TGCGCCAGCAGCCAAGTTATTGGAGGGGGGATCTCTGGAAACACCATATATTTT
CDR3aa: CASSQVIGGGISGNTIYF

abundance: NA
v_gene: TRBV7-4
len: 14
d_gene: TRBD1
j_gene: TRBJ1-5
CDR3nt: TGTGCCAGCAGCTTAGGGACAGGGAATAAGCCCCAGCATTTT
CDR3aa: CASSLGTGNKPQHF

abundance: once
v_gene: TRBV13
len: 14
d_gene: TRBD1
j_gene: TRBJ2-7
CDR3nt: TGTGCCAGCAGCCTTATGGCAGGGGGTCGTGAGCAGTACTTC
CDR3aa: CASSLMAGGREQYF

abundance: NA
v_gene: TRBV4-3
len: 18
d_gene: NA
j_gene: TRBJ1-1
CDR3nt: TGCGCCAGCAGCCAGGGAACCCCGGGACAAATCATAGGGACTGAAGCTTTCTTT
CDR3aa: CASSQGTPGQIIGTEAFF

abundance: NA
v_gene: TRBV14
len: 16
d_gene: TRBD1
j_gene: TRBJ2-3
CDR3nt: TGTGCCAGCAGCCAAAGATACAGGGGTGTTTCAGATACGCAGTATTTT
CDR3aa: CASSQRYRGVSDTQYF

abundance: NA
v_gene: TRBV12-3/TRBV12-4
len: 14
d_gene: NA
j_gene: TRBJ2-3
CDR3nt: TGTGCCAGCAGTTTTGTTGTTAGCCCAGATACGCAATATTTT
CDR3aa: CASSFVVSPDTQYF

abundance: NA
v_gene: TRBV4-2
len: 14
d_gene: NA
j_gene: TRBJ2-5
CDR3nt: TGTGCCAGCAGCCAAGGACTCTCTGGCAATGAGCAGTACTTC
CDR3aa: CASSQGLSGNEQYF

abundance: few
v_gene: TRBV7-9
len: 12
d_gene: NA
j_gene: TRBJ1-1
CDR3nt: TGTGCCAGCACCCTTGGAAACACTGAAGCTTTCTTT
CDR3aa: CASTLGNTEAFF

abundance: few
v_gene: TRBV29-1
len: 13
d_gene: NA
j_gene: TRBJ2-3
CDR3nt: TGCAGCGTCGTGCCAGGGGCGGGAGATACGCAGTATTTT
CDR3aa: CSVVPGAGDTQYF

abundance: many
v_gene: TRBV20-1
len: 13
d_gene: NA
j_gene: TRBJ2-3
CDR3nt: TGCAGTGCTAGAGGACCCAGCACAGATACGCAGTATTTT
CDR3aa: CSARGPSTDTQYF

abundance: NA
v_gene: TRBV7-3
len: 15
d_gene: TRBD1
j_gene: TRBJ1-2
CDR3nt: TGTGCCAGCAGCTTATTCCCGACAGGGTCCGATGGCTACACCTTC
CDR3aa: CASSLFPTGSDGYTF

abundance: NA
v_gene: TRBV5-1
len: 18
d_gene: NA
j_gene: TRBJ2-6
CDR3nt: TGCGCCAGCAGCTTGAGTTCAACAGCTTGGTCTGGGGCCAACGTCCTGACTTTC
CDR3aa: CASSLSSTAWSGANVLTF

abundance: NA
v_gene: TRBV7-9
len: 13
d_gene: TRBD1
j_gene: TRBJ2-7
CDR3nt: TGTGCCAGCAACCGGGACAGTTTCAATGAGCAGTACTTC
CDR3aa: CASNRDSFNEQYF

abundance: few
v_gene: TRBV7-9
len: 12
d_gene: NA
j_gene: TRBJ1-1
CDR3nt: TGTGCCAGCAGCGTGGTGGGTCGTGAAGCTTTCTTT
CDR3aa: CASSVVGREAFF

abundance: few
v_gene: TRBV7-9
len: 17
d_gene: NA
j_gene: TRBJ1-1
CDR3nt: TGTGCCAGCAGCTTAGACGTCAGGCTTCGGGGGAACACTGAAGCTTTCTTT
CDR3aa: CASSLDVRLRGNTEAFF

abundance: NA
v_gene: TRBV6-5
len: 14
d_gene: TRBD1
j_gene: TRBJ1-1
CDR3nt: TGTGCCAGCAGTTTGCGACAGGGTGAAACTGAAGCTTTCTTT
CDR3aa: CASSLRQGETEAFF

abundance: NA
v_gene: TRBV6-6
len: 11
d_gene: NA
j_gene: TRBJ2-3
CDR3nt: TGTGCCAGCGTCGAGTGGGATACGCAGTATTTT
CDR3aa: CASVEWDTQYF

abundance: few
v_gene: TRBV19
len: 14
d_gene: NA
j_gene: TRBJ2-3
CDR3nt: TGTGCCAGTAGTACTCCGGGCCAAACCCCGACGCAGTATTTT
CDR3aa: CASSTPGQTPTQYF

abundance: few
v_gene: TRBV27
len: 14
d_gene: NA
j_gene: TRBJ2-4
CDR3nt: TGTGCCACCAGACCGGGACTCCCCAGGAACATTCAGTACTTC
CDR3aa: CATRPGLPRNIQYF

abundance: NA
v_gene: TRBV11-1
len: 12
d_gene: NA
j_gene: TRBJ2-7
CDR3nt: TGTGCCAGCAGCCCCAACCCCTGCGAGCAGTACTTC
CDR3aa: CASSPNPCEQYF

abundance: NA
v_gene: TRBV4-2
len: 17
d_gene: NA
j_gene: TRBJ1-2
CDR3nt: TGTGCCAGCAGCGAAACCCTCCTCGGCAGGGACCGTGGGGGCTACACCTTC
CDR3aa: CASSETLLGRDRGGYTF

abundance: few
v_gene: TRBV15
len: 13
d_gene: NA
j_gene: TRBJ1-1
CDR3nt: TGTGCCACCAGCTCCCGACTTCACACTGAAGCTTTCTTT
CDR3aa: CATSSRLHTEAFF

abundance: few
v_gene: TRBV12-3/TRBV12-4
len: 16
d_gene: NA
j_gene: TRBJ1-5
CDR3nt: TGTGCCAGCACTCTAGGTGTGGTCAATAGCAATCAGCCCCAGCATTTT
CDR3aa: CASTLGVVNSNQPQHF

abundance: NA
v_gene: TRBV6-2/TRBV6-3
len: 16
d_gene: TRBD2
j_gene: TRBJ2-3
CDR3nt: TGTGCCAGCAGCAAGACCCGACTAGCGAGCACAGATACGCAGTATTTT
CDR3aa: CASSKTRLASTDTQYF

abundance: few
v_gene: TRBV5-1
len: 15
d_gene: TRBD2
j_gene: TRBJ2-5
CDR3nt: TGCGCCAGCAGCTCGGGACTAGCGGAACAAGAGACCCAGTACTTC
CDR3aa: CASSSGLAEQETQYF

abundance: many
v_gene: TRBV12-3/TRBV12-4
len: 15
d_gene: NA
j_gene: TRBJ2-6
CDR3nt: TGTGCCAGCAGCCTAAGAATCTCTGGGGCCAACGTCCTGACTTTC
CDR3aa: CASSLRISGANVLTF

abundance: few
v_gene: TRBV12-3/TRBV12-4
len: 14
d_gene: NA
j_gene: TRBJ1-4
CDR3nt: TGTGCCAGCAGCCACAGGGTGGCCGATGAAAAACTGTTTTTT
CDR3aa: CASSHRVADEKLFF

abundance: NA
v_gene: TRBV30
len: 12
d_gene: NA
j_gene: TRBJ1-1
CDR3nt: TGTGCCTGGGGGGATAAGAACACTGAAGCTTTCTTT
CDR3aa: CAWGDKNTEAFF

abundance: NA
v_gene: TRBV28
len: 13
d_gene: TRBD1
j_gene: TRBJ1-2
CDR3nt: TGTGCCAGCAGTTACAGGGGGAACTATGGCTACACCTTC
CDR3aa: CASSYRGNYGYTF

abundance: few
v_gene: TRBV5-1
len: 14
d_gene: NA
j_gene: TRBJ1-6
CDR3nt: TGCGCCAGCAGCTTGGAACAGGGTAGATCACCCCTCCACTTT
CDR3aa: CASSLEQGRSPLHF

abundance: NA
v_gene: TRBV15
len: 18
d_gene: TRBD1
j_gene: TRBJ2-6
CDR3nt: TGTGCCACCAGCACATGGGACAGCGCGAGCTCTGGGGCCAACGTCCTGACTTTC
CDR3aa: CATSTWDSASSGANVLTF